These 16 T cell receptor beta chains share one sample of origin, sequenced in a study of spatial heterogeneity in lung cancer. The time point denotes: sample taken at primary tumor resection. TCRdb independently ran MiXCR on the 5' RACE reads; one entry per CDR3 protein. This table has about 13,000 distinct CDR3 sequences, around 5.8% appearing once. General study results and limits: Tumor mutation count correlated with how many alpha and beta TCRs expanded intratumorally.

These receptors' targets are unknown. The sequenced sample was lung tumor tissue, obtained at surgery. The receptors were sampled from a female donor with early-stage non-small cell lung cancer.

This clonotype was recorded at least ten times. V is TRBV7-3 and J is TRBJ2-3, with D unclear. CDR1 SGHTA and CDR2 FQGTGA come from the germline V gene. The V end lost 5 bases, the J end lost 4 bases, and 13 bases lay between the germline ends. This CDR3 spans 14 amino acids. The CDR3 protein is CASSPNPVADTQYF. CDR3 bases: TGTGCCAGCAGCCCAAACCCGGTGGCAGATACGCAGTATTTT.

There are many counts of this clonotype. The chain is built from TRBV13 and TRBJ2-5; TRBD2 matches at 9 bases. This CDR3 comprises 14 residues. Unmatched junction bases numbered 6, after V lost 5 bases and J lost 5 bases. CDR1 is PRHDT and CDR2 is FYEKMQ in the germline V gene (reference sequence). The CDR3 region has the DNA TGTGCCAGCAGCCTACGTAGCGGGGGTGAGACCCAGTACTTC. Its translation: CASSLRSGGETQYF.

In its sample, this clonotype was seen many times. The gene calls are TRBV18 and TRBJ1-1; D remains ambiguous. The CDR3 runs 12 residues. Trimming removed 4 bases at V and 1 base at J, with 4 bases between. Germline CDR1 KGHSH, CDR2 LQKENI. For the CDR3, the DNA is TGTGCCAGCTCACGCGAGAACACTGAAGCTTTCTTT. As protein: CASSRENTEAFF.

This chain connects TRBV18 to TRBJ1-5; D might be TRBD1 (5 bases). This CDR3 region has 14 residues. V was clipped by 2 bases and J by 2 bases, with 7 bases between them. CDR1 is KGHSH and CDR2 is LQKENI in the germline V gene. The chain's CDR3 is CASSPGDGNQPQHF. CDR3 DNA: TGTGCCAGCTCACCAGGGGACGGCAATCAGCCCCAGCATTTT.

This clonotype was seen ten or more times. This chain uses TRBV3-1 with TRBJ2-2; D possibly corresponds to TRBD1 (6 bases). The length of the CDR3 is 16 residues. Trimming pared 1 base from V and 5 bases from J, leaving 14 bases between. Germline V gives CDR1 LGHDT, CDR2 YNNKEL (reference sequence). Here the CDR3 DNA reads TGTGCCAGCAGCCAAGCACAGGGAGTGTGGACCGGGGAGCTGTTTTTT. Residues: CASSQAQGVWTGELFF.

In its sample, this clonotype was seen many times. The rearrangement links TRBV25-1 to TRBJ2-3; 11 bases fit TRBD2. The CDR3 spans 18 residues. Germline CDR1 and CDR2: MGHDK and SYGVNS. The V segment lost 3 bases and the J segment 3 bases; nucleotides outside the gene matches: 11. The CDR3 bases are TGTGCCAGCAGTGATTATCTAACTAGCGGGGGTGGTACAGATACGCAGTATTTT. Protein sequence: CASSDYLTSGGGTDTQYF.

J is TRBJ1-2 and V is TRBV7-9, with 7 bases identical to TRBD1. CDR3 length: 14 amino acids. Trimming cost V 2 bases and J 7 bases; bases outside gene matches: 7. Germline CDR1 is SEHNR and CDR2 is FQNEAQ (reference sequence). CDR3 region: CASSLNLQGGGYTF. CDR3 nucleotide sequence: TGTGCCAGCAGCTTAAACCTCCAGGGGGGTGGCTACACCTTC.

This clonotype was counted at least ten times. The rearrangement uses TRBV6-5 and TRBJ2-7, with 7 bases identical to TRBD1. The CDR3 extends over 12 amino acids. Germline values: CDR1 MNHEY, CDR2 SVGAGI. V lost 5 bases to trimming and J lost 5 bases; unmatched junction nucleotides: 3. CDR3 nucleotides: TGTGCCAGCAGTCGCGACAGGGACGAGCAGTACTTC. Protein product: CASSRDRDEQYF.

This clonotype has a count of ten or more. This chain links TRBV6-1 with TRBJ1-5, with D perhaps TRBD1 (5 bases). V was trimmed by 1 base and J by 9 bases, leaving 19 bases between them. Germline loops: CDR1 MNHNS, CDR2 SASEGT. This CDR3 spans 16 amino acids. CDR3 residues: CASSEVGRAASRPQHF. The CDR3 nucleotides are TGTGCCAGCAGTGAAGTAGGCAGGGCAGCATCACGGCCCCAGCATTTT.

The J gene is TRBJ2-1, the V gene TRBV7-9; D is undetermined. This CDR3 has 15 amino acids. V lost 1 base, J lost 10 bases, and 17 bases lay in between. Germline CDR1 SEHNR, CDR2 FQNEAQ (reference sequence). In DNA form, the CDR3 reads TGTGCCAGCAGCTTAGGTTTACGCACCTTTCCGGAGCAGTTCTTC. As protein: CASSLGLRTFPEQFF.

This clonotype has at least ten counts. The chain employs TRBV4-1 and TRBJ2-5; TRBD1 or TRBD2 may be the D gene (6 bases each). The CDR3 spans 15 residues. V lost 1 base to trimming and J lost 5 bases, with 14 bases between them. In germline, CDR1 is MGHRA, CDR2 YSYEKL. The CDR3 spells CASSQGPGGLETQYF. The DNA for the CDR3 is TGCGCCAGCAGCCAAGGTCCCGGGGGCTTGGAGACCCAGTACTTC.

This clonotype was observed at least ten times. V gene TRBV2 combines with J gene TRBJ2-3; D is ambiguous. CDR1 is SNHLY, CDR2 FYNNEI, per germline. V was cut by 6 bases and J by 0 bases, with 7 bases left in between. This CDR3 has 13 amino acids. CDR3 sequence (DNA): TGTGCCAGCAGCCTCATTAGCACAGATACGCAGTATTTT. Its protein is CASSLISTDTQYF.

This clonotype was seen repeatedly, ten times or more. The chain has TRBV20-1 and TRBJ2-5; D gene uncertain. Germline V CDR1 and CDR2: DFQATT, SNEGSKA (reference sequence). The CDR3 covers 16 residues. Trimming removed 7 bases from V and 1 base from J, with 22 bases in between. Written as DNA, the CDR3 is TGCAGTGTCGTCCTGGGTGGCAGCCCCTTCCAAGAGACCCAGTACTTC. It is translated as CSVVLGGSPFQETQYF.

This clonotype was recorded many times. The chain links TRBV10-1 to TRBJ1-3; D possibly corresponds to TRBD1 (5 bases). This CDR3 is built from 13 residues. Germline V gene data show CDR1 as WNHNN and CDR2 as SYGVQD (reference sequence). V lost 5 bases, J lost 6 bases, and 11 bases lay in between. DNA of the CDR3: TGCGCCAGCAGTCCGGGACCAAAAAACACCATATATTTT. It specifies CASSPGPKNTIYF.

This clonotype was detected ten times or more. This chain connects TRBV28 to TRBJ2-7, with 7 bases aligning to TRBD1. This CDR3 has 13 amino acids. Germline V lookup: CDR1 MDHEN, CDR2 SYDVKM. Trimming took 10 bases from V and 6 from J; bases not matched to a gene: 12. The CDR3 region is CATITGARSEQYF. As DNA, the CDR3 is TGTGCCACCATTACAGGGGCCAGGAGCGAGCAGTACTTC.

This clonotype was observed many times. The V and J genes are TRBV2 and TRBJ2-3; TRBD2 might be the D (5 bases). V was pared by 6 bases and J by 4 bases, with 11 bases between. The germline gives CDR1 SNHLY, CDR2 FYNNEI. The CDR3 runs 13 residues. CDR3 sequence: CASRLEVPDTQYF. The CDR3, as DNA: TGTGCCAGCAGGTTGGAGGTACCAGATACGCAGTATTTT.